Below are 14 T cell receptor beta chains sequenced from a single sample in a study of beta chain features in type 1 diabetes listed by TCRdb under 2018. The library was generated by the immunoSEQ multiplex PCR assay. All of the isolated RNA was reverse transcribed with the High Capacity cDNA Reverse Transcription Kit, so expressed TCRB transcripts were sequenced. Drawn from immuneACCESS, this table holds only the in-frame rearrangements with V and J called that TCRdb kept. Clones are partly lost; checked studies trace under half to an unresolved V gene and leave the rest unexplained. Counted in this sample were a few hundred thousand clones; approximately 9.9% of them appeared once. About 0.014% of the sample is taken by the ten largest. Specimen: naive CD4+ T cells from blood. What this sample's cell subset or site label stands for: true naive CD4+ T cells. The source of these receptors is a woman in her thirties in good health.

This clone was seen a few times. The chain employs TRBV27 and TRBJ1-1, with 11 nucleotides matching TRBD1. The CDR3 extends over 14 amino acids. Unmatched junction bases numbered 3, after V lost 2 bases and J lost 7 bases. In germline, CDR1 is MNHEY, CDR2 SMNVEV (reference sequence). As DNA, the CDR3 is TGTGCCAGCAGTTTACTTGGGACAGGGGGTGAAGCTTTCTTT. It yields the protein CASSLLGTGGEAFF.

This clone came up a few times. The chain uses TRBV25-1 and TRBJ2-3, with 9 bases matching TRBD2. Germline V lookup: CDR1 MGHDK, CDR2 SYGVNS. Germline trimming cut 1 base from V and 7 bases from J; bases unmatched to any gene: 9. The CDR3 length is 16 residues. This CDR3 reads CASSESAGGPPYTQYF. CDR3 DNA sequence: TGTGCCAGCAGTGAATCGGCGGGAGGGCCACCCTATACGCAGTATTTT.

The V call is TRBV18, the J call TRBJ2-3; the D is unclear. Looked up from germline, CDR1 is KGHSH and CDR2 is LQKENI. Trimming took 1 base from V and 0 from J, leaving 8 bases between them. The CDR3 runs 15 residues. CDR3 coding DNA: TGTGCCAGCTCACCACGTATAACTAGCACAGATACGCAGTATTTT. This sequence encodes CASSPRITSTDTQYF.

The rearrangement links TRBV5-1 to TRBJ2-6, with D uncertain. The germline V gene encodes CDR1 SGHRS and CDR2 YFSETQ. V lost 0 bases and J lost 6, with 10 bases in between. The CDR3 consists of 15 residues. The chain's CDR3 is CASSLDPSQANVLTF. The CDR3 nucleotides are TGCGCCAGCAGCTTGGATCCATCCCAGGCCAACGTCCTGACTTTC.

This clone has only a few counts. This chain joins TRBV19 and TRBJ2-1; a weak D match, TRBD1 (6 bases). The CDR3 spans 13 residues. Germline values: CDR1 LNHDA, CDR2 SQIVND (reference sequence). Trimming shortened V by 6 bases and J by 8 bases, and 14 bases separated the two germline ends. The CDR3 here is CASRYRVLDEQFF. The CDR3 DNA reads TGTGCCAGTAGATACAGGGTATTGGATGAGCAGTTCTTC.

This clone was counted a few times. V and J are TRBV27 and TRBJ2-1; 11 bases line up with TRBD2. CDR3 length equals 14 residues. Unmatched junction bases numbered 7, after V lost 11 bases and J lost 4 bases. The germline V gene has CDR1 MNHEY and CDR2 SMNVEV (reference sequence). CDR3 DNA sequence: TGTGCCTCGGCCACTAGCGGGAGATACAATGAGCAGTTCTTC. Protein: CASATSGRYNEQFF.

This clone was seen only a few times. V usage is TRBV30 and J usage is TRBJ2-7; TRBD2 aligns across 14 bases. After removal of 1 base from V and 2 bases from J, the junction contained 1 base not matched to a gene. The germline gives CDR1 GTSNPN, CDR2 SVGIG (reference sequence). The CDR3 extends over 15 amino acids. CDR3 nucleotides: TGTGCCTGGAGTGGGACTAGCGGGAGGACCTACGAGCAGTACTTC. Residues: CAWSGTSGRTYEQYF. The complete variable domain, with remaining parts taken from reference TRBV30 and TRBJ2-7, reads SQTIHQWPATLVQPVGSPLSLECTVEGTSNPNLYWYRQAAGRGLQLLFYSVGIGQISSEVPQNLSASRPQDRQFILSSKKLLLSDSGFYLCAWSGTSGRTYEQYFGPGTRLTVT.

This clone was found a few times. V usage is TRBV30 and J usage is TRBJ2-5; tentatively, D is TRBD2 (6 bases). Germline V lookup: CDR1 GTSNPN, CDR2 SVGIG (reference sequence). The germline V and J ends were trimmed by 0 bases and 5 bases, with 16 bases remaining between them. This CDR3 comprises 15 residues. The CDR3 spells CAWSVAGALRETQYF. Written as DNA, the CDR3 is TGTGCCTGGAGTGTAGCGGGCGCGCTGAGGGAGACCCAGTACTTC. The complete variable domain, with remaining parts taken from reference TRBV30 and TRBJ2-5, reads SQTIHQWPATLVQPVGSPLSLECTVEGTSNPNLYWYRQAAGRGLQLLFYSVGIGQISSEVPQNLSASRPQDRQFILSSKKLLLSDSGFYLCAWSVAGALRETQYFGPGTRLLVL.

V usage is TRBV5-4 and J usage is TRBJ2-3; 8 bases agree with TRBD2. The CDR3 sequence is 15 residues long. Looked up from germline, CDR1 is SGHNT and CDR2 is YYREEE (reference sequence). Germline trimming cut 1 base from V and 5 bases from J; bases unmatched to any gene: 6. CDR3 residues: CASSLFTSGVDTQYF. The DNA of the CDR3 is TGTGCCAGCAGCTTGTTCACTAGCGGAGTAGATACGCAGTATTTT.

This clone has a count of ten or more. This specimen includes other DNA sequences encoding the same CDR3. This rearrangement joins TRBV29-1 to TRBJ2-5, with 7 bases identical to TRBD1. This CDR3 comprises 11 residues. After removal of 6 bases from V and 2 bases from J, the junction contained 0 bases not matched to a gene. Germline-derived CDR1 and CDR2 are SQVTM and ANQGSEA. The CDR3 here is CSVGQQETQYF. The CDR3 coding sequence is TGCAGCGTGGGACAGCAAGAGACCCAGTACTTC.

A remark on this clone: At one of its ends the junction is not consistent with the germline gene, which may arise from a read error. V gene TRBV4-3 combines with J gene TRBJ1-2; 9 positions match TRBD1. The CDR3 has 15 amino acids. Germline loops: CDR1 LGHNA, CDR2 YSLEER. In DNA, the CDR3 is TGCGCCAGCAGCCAGGAAATGCACCGGGACAGGGTTTGGAACTTC. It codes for CASSQEMHRDRVWNF.

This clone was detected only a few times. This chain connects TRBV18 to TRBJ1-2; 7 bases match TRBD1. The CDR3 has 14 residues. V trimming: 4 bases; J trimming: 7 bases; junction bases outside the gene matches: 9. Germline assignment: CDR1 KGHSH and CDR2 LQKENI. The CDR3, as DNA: TGTGCCAGCTCACTTAACGACAGGGAAGGTGGCTACACCTTC. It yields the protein CASSLNDREGGYTF.

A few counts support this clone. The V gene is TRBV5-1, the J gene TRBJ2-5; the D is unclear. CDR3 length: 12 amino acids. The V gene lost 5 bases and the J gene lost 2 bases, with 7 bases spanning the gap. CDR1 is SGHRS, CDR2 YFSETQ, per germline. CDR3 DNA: TGCGCCAGCAGACGTCAGCAAGAGACCCAGTACTTC. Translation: CASRRQQETQYF.

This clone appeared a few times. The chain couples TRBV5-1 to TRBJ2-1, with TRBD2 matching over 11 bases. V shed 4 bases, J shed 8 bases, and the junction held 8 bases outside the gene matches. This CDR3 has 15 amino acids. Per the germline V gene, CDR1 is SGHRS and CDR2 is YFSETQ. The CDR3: CASSQARGLADEQFF. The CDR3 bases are TGCGCCAGCAGCCAAGCCCGGGGACTAGCGGATGAGCAGTTCTTC.